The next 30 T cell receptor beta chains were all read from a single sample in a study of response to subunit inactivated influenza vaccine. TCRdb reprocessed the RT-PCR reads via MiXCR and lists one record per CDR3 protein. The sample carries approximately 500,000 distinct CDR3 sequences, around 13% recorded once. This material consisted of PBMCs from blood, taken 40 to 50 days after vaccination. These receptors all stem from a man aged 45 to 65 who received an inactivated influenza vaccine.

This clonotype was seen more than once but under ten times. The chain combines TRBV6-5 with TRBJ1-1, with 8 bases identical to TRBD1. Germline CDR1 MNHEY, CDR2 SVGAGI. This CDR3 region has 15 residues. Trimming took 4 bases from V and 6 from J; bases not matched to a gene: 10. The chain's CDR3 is CASSFPGQGRPEAFF. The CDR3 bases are TGTGCCAGCAGTTTCCCCGGACAGGGTAGGCCTGAAGCTTTCTTT.

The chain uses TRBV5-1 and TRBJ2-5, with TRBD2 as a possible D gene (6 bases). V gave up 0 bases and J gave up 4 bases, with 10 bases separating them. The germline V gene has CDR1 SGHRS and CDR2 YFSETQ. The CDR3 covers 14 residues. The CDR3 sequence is CASSLVAEGETQYF. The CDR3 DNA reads TGCGCCAGCAGCTTGGTAGCGGAGGGAGAGACCCAGTACTTC. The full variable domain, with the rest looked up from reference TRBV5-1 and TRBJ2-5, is KAGVTQTPRYLIKTRGQQVTLSCSPISGHRSVSWYQQTPGQGLQFLFEYFSETQRNKGNFPGRFSGRQFSNSRSEMNVSTLELGDSALYLCASSLVAEGETQYFGPGTRLLVL.

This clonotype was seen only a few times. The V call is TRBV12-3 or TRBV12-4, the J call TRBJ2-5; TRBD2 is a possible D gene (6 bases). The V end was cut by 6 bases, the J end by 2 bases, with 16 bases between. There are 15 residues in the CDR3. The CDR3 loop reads CASSYSGYSQETQYF. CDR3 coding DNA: TGTGCCAGCAGCTATAGCGGATACTCGCAAGAGACCCAGTACTTC.

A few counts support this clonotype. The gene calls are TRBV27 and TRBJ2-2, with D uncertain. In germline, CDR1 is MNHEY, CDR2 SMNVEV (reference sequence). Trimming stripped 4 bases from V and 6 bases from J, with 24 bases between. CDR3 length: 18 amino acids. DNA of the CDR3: TGTGCCAGCAGTTCACTCCTCGGCAGAATTCGGGCGGCCGGGGAGCTGTTTTTT. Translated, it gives CASSSLLGRIRAAGELFF.

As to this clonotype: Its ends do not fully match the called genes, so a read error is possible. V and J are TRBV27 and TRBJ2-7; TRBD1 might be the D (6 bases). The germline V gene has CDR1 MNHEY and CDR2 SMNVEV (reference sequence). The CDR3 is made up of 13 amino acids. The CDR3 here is CASSLGQSYDQYF. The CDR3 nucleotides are TGTGCCAGCAGCCTAGGACAGTCCTACGATCAGTACTTC.

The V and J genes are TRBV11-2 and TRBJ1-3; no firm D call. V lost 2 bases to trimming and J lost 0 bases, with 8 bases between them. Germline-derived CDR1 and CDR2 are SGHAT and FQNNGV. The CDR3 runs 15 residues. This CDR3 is CASSLHGRSGNTIYF. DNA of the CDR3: TGTGCCAGCAGCTTACACGGACGCTCTGGAAACACCATATATTTT.

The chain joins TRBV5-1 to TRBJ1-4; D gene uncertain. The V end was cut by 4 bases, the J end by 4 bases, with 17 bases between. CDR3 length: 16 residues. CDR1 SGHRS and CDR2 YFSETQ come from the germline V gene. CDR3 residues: CASSPAGGGINEKLFF. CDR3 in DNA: TGCGCCAGCAGCCCTGCCGGAGGTGGGATTAATGAAAAACTGTTTTTT.

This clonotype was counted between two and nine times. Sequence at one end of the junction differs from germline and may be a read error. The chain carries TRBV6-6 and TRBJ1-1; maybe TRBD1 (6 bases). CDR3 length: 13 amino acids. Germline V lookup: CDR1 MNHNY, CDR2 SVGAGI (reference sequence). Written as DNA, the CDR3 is TGTGCCAGCAGTTACCCCAGTCAGGGGTCCACGATCTTT. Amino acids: CASSYPSQGSTIF.

The CDR3 nucleotides are TGTGCCAGCAGCTTAGCCGGGACAGGGGGCTTCAATGAGCAGTTCTTC. It specifies CASSLAGTGGFNEQFF. J is TRBJ2-1 and V is TRBV7-8, with 12 positions matching TRBD1. Germline V CDR1 and CDR2: SGHVS, FQNEAQ. V gave up 0 bases and J gave up 6 bases; unmatched junction bases: 3. The CDR3 is made up of 16 amino acids. Full variable domain (missing parts from reference TRBV7-8 and TRBJ2-1): GAGVSQSPRYKVAKRGQDVALRCDPISGHVSLFWYQQALGQGPEFLTYFQNEAQLDKSGLPSDRFFAERPEGSVSTLKIQRTQQEDSAVYLCASSLAGTGGFNEQFFGPGTRLTVL.

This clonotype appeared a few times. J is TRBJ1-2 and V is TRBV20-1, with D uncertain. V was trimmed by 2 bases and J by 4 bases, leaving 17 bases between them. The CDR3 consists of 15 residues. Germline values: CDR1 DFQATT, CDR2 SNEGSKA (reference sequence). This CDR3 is CSARYHSRQTYGYTF. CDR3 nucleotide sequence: TGCAGTGCTAGATACCATTCCCGACAAACCTATGGCTACACCTTC.

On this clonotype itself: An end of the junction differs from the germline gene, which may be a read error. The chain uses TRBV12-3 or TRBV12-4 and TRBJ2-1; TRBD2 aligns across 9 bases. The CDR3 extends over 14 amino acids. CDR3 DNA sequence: TGTGCCAGCAGTGTAGCGGGAGTTTACAATGAGCAGTTCTTC. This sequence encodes CASSVAGVYNEQFF.

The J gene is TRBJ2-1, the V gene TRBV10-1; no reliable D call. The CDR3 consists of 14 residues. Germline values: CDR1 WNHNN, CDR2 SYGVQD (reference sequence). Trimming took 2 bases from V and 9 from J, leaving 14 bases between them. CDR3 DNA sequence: TGCGCCAGCAGTGAGATACGTAATCGAGGTGAGCAGTTCTTC. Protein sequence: CASSEIRNRGEQFF.

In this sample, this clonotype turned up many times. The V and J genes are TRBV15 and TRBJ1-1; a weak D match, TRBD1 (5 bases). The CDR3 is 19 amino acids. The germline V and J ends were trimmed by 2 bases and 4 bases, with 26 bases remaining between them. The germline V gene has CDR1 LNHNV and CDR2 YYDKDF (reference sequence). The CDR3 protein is CATSRPSRRGGEGVTEAFF. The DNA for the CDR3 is TGTGCCACCAGCAGACCCTCCCGGCGGGGGGGAGAGGGAGTCACTGAAGCTTTCTTT.

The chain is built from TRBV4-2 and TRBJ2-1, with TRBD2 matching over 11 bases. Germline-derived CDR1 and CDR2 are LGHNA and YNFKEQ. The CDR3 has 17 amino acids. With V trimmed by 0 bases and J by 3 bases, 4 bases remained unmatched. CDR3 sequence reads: CASSQDRLAGNYNEQFF. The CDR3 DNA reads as TGTGCCAGCAGCCAAGATCGACTAGCGGGAAACTACAATGAGCAGTTCTTC.

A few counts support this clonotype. The CDR3 coding sequence is TGTGCCAGCAGCATTCGGACTAGCGGGGGTAGAGCCTACAATGAGCAGTTCTTC. As protein: CASSIRTSGGRAYNEQFF. The V call is TRBV5-6, the J call TRBJ2-1, with 13 bases lining up with TRBD2. Germline-derived CDR1 and CDR2 are SGHDT and YYEEEE. The CDR3 length is 18 residues. J was trimmed by 2 bases and V by 4 bases; bases with no gene match: 9.

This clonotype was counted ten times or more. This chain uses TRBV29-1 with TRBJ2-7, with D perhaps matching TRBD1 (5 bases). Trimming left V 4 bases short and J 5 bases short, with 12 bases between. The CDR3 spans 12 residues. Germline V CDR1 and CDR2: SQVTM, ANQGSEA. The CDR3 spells CSVGAGSNEQYF. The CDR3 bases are TGCAGCGTTGGGGCAGGGTCAAACGAGCAGTACTTC.

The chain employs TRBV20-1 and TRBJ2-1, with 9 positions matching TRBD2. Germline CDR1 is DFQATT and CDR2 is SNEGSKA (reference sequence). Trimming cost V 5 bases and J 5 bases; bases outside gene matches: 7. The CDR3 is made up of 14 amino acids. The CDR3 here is CSAYRGLADNEQFF. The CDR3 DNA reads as TGCAGTGCTTACCGGGGACTAGCCGACAATGAGCAGTTCTTC.

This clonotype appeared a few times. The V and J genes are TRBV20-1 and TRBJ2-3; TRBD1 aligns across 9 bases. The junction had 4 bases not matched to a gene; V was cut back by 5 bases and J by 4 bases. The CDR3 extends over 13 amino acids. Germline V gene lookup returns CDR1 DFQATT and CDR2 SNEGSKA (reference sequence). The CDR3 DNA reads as TGCAGTGCTCTGACAGGGGGGCCAGATACGCAGTATTTT. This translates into CSALTGGPDTQYF.

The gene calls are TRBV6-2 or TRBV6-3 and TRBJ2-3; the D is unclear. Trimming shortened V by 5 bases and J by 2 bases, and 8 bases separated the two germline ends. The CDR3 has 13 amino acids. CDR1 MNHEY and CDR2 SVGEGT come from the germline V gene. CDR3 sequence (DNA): TGTGCCAGCAGTATGGGCATCACAGATACGCAGTATTTT. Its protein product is CASSMGITDTQYF.

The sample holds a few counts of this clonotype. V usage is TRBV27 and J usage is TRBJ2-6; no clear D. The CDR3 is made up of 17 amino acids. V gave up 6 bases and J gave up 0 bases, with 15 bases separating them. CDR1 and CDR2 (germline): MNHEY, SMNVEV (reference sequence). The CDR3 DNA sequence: TGTGCCAGCAGCCTAGACCCACATAGCTCTGGGGCCAACGTCCTGACTTTC. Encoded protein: CASSLDPHSSGANVLTF.

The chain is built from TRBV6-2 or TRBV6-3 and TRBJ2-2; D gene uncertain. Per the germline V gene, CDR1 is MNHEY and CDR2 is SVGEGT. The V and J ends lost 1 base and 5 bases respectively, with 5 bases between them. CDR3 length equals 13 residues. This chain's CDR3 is CASSYWETGELFF. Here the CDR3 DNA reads TGTGCCAGCAGTTACTGGGAAACCGGGGAGCTGTTTTTT.

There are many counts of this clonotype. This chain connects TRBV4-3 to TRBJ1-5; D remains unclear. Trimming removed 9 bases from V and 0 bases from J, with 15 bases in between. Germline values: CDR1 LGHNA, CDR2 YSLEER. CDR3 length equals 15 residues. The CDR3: CASRYEVNSNQPQHF. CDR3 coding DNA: TGCGCCAGTAGGTATGAGGTGAATAGCAATCAGCCCCAGCATTTT.

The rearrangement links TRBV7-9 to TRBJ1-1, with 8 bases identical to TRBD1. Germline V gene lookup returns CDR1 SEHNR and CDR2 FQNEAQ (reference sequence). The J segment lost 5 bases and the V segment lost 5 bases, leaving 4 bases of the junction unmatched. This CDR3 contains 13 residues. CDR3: CASSQRQGTEAFF. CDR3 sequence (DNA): TGTGCCAGCAGCCAGAGACAGGGGACTGAAGCTTTCTTT.

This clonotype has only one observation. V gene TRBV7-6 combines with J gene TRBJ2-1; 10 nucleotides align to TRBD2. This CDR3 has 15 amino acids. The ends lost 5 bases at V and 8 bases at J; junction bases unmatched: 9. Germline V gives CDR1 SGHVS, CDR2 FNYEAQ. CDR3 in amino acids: CASSRAQREGDEQFF. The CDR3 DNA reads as TGTGCCAGCAGCCGGGCCCAGCGGGAGGGCGATGAGCAGTTCTTC.

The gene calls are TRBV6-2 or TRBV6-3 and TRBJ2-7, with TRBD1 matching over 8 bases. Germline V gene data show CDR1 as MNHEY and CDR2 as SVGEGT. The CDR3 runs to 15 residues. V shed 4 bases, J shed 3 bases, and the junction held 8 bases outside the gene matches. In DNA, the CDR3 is TGTGCCAGCAGTTCGGGACAGGCGGTCAACTACGAGCAGTACTTC. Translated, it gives CASSSGQAVNYEQYF.

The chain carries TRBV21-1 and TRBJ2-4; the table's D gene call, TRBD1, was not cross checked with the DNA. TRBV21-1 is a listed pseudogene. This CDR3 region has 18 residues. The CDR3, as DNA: TGTGCCAGCAGCAAGAAATCCCACAGGGACATGGGCAAAAACATTCAGTACTTC. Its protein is CASSKKSHRDMGKNIQYF.

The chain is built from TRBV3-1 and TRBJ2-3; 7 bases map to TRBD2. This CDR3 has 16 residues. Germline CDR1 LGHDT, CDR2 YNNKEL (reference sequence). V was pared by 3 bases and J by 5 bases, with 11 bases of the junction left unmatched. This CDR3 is CASSHLTRLAGDTQYF. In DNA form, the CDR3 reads TGTGCCAGCAGCCATTTAACGAGACTAGCAGGAGATACGCAGTATTTT.

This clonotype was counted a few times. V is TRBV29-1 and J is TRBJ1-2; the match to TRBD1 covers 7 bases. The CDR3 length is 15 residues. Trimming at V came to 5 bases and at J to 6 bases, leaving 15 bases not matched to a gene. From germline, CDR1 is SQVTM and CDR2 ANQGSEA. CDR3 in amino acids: CSVSRLMTGRDGYTF. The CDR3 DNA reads TGCAGCGTTTCCCGGCTAATGACAGGGCGGGATGGCTACACCTTC.

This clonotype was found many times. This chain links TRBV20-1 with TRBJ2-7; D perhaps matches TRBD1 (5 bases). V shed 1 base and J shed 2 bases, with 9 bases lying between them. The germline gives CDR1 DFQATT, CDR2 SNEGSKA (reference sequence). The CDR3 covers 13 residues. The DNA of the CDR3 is TGCAGTGCTAGAGCCCCACAGGCCTACGAGCAGTACTTC. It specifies CSARAPQAYEQYF.

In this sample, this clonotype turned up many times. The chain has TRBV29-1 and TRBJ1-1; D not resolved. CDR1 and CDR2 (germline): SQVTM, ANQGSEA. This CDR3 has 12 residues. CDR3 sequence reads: CRAGPQGTEAFF. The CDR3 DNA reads TGCAGGGCCGGGCCGCAAGGCACTGAAGCTTTCTTT.